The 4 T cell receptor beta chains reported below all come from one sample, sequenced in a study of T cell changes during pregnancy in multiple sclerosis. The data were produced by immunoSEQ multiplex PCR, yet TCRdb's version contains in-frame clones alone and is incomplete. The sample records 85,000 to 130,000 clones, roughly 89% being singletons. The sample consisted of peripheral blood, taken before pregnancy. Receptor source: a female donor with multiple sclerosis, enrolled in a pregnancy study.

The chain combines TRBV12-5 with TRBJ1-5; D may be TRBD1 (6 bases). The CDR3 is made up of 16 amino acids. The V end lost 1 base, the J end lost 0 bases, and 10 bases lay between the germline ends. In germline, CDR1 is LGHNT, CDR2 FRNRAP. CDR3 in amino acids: CASGLGLRGSNQPQHF. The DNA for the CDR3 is TGTGCTAGTGGTTTGGGACTCAGGGGTAGCAATCAGCCCCAGCATTTT.

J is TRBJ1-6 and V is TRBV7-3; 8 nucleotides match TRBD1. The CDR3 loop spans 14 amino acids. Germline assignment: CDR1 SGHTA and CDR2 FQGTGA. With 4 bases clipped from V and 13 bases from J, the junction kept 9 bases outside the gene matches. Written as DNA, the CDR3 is TGTGCCAGCAGCTATTGGCAGGGGGCGCGGCCCCTCCACTTT. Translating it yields CASSYWQGARPLHF.

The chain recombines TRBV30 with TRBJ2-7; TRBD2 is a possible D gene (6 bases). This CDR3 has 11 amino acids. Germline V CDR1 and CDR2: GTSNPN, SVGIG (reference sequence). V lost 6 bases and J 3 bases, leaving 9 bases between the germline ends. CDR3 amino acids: CACSGVYEQYF. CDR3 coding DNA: TGTGCCTGCTCGGGAGTCTACGAGCAGTACTTC.

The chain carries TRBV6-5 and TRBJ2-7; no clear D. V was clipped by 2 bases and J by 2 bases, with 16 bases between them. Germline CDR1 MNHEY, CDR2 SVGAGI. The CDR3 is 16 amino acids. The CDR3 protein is CASSYLRNSGTYEQYF. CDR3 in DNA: TGTGCCAGCAGTTACCTGCGAAATTCGGGTACCTACGAGCAGTACTTC.